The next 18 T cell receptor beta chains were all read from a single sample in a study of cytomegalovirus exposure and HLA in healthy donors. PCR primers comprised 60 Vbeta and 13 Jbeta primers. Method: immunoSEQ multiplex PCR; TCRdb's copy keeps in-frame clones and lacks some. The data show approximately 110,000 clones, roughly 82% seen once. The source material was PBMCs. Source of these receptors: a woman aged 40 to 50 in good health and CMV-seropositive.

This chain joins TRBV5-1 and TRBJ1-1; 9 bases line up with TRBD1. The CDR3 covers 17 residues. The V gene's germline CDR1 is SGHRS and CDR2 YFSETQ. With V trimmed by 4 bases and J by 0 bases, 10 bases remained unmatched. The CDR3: CASSALDRGFMNTEAFF. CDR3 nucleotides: TGCGCCAGCAGCGCCCTGGACAGGGGCTTTATGAACACTGAAGCTTTCTTT.

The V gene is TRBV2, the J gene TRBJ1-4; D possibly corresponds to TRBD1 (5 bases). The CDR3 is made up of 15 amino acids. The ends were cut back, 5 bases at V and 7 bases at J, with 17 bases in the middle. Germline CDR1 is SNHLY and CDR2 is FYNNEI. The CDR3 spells CASSQMGGRGEKLFF. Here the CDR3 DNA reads TGTGCCAGCAGTCAGATGGGGGGGAGGGGTGAAAAACTGTTTTTT. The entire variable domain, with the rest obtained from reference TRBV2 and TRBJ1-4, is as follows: EPEVTQTPSHQVTQMGQEVILRCVPISNHLYFYWYRQILGQKVEFLVSFYNNEISEKSEIFDDQFSVERPDGSNFTLKIRSTKLEDSAMYFCASSQMGGRGEKLFFGSGTQLSVL.

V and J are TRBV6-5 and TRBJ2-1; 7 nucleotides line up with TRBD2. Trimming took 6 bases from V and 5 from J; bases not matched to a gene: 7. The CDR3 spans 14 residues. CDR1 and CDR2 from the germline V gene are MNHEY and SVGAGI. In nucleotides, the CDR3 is TGTGCCAGCAGGGGCTGGGAGGGCAACAATGAGCAGTTCTTC. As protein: CASRGWEGNNEQFF.

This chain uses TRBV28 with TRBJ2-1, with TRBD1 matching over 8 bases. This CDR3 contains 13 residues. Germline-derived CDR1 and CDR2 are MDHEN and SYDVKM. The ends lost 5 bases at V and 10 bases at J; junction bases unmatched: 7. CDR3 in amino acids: CASSPPGGDEQFF. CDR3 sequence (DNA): TGTGCCAGCAGTCCCCCAGGGGGCGACGAGCAGTTCTTC.

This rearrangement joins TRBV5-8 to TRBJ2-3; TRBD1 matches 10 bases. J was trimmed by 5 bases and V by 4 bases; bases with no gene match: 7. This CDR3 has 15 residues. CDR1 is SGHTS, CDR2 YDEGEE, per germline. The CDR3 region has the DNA TGTGCCAGCAGCCTCGGACAGGGGGTGGAAGATACGCAGTATTTT. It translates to CASSLGQGVEDTQYF. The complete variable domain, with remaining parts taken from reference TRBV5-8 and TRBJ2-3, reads EAGVTQSPTHLIKTRGQQATLRCSPISGHTSVYWYQQALGLGLQFLLWYDEGEERNRGNFPPRFSGRQFPNYSSELNVNALELEDSALYLCASSLGQGVEDTQYFGPGTRLTVL.

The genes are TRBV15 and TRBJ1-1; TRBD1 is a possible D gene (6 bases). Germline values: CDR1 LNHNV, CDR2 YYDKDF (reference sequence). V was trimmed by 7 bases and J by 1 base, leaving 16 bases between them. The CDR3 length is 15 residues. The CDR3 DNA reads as TGTGCCACCACCCCAAGGGGAGGGGGGAACACTGAAGCTTTCTTT. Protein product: CATTPRGGGNTEAFF.

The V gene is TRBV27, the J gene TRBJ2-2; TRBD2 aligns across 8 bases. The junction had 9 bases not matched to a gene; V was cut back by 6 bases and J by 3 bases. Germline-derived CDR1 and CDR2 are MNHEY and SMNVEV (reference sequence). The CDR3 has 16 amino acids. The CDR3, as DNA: TGTGCCAGCAGGGATGGGGCGGGAGGATACACCGGGGAGCTGTTTTTT. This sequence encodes CASRDGAGGYTGELFF.

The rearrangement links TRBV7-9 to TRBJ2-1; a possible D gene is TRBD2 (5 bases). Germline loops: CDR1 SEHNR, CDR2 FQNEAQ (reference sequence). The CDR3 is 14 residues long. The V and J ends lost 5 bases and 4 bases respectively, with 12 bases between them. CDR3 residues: CASSPTRVYNEQFF. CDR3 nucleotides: TGTGCCAGCAGCCCTACTAGGGTGTACAATGAGCAGTTCTTC. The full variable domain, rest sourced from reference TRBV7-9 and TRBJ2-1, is DTGVSQNPRHKITKRGQNVTFRCDPISEHNRLYWYRQTLGQGPEFLTYFQNEAQLEKSRLLSDRFSAERPKGSFSTLEIQRTEQGDSAMYLCASSPTRVYNEQFFGPGTRLTVL.

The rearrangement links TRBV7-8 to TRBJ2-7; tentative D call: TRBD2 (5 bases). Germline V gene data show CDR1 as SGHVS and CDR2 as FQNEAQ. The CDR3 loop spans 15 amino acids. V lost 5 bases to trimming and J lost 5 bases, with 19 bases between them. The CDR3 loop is CASSLAFGESHEQYF. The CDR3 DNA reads TGTGCCAGCAGCCTGGCCTTCGGGGAGTCCCACGAGCAGTACTTC.

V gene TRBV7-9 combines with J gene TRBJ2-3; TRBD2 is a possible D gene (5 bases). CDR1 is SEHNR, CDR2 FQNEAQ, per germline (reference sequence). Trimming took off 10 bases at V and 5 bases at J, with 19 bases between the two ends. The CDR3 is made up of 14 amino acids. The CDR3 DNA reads TGTGCCACCAATCCCCGGGAAGAGGAAGATACGCAGTATTTT. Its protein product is CATNPREEEDTQYF. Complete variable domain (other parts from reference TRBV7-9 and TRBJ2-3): DTGVSQNPRHKITKRGQNVTFRCDPISEHNRLYWYRQTLGQGPEFLTYFQNEAQLEKSRLLSDRFSAERPKGSFSTLEIQRTEQGDSAMYLCATNPREEEDTQYFGPGTRLTVL.

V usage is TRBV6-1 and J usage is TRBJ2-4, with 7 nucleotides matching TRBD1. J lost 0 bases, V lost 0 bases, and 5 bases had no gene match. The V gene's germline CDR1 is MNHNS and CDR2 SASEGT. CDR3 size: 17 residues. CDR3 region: CASSEAARDRAKNIQYF. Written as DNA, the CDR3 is TGTGCCAGCAGTGAAGCGGCCCGGGACAGAGCCAAAAACATTCAGTACTTC.

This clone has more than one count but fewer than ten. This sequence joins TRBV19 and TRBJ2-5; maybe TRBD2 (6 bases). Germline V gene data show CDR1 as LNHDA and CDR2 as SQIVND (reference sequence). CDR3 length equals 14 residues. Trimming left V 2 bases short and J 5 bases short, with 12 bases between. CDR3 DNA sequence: TGTGCCAGTAGTATAAGTAGCGGTAGGGAGACCCAGTACTTC. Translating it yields CASSISSGRETQYF. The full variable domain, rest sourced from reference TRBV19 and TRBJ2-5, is DGGITQSPKYLFRKEGQNVTLSCEQNLNHDAMYWYRQDPGQGLRLIYYSQIVNDFQKGDIAEGYSVSREKKESFPLTVTSAQKNPTAFYLCASSISSGRETQYFGPGTRLLVL.

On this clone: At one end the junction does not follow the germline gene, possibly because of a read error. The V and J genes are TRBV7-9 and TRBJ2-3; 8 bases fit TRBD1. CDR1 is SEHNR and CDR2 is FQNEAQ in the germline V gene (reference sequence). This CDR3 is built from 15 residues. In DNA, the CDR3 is TGTTCCAGCAGCTTTCCAGGGGGCCCAACAGATACGCAGTATTTT. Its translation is CSSSFPGGPTDTQYF.

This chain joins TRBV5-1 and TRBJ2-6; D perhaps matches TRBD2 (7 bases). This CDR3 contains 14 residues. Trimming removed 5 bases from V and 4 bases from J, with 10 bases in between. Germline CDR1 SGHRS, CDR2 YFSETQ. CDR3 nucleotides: TGCGCCAGCAGGCGGGGGCAAGGGGCCAACGTCCTGACTTTC. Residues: CASRRGQGANVLTF.

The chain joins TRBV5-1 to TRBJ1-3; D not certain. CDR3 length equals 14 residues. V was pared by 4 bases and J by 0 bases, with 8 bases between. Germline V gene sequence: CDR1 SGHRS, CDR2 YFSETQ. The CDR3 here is CASSPDISGNTIYF. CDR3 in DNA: TGCGCCAGCAGCCCTGACATCTCTGGAAACACCATATATTTT.

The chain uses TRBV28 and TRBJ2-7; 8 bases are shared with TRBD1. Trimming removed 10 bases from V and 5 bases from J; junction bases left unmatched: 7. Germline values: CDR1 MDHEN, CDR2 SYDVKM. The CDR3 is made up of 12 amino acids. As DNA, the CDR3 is TGTGCCATTGACAGGGGACTTGACGAGCAGTACTTC. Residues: CAIDRGLDEQYF. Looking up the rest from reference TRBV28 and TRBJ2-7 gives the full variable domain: DVKVTQSSRYLVKRTGEKVFLECVQDMDHENMFWYRQDPGLGLRLIYFSYDVKMKEKGDIPEGYSVSREKKERFSLILESASTNQTSMYLCAIDRGLDEQYFGPGTRLTVT.

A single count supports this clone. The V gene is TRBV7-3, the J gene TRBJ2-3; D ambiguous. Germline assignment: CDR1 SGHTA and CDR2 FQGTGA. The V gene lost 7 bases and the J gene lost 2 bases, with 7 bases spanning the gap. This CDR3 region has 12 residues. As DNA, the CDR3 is TGTGCCAGCACCTTCCTCACAGATACGCAGTATTTT. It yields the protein CASTFLTDTQYF.

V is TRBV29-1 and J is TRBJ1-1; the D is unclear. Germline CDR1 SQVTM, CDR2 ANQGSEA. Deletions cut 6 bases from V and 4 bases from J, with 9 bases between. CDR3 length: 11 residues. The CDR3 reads CSVEGGTEAFF. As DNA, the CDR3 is TGCAGCGTCGAGGGCGGCACTGAAGCTTTCTTT. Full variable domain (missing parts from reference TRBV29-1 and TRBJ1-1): SAVISQKPSRDICQRGTSLTIQCQVDSQVTMMFWYRQQPGQSLTLIATANQGSEATYESGFVIDKFPISRPNLTFSTLTVSNMSPEDSSIYLCSVEGGTEAFFGQGTRLTVV.